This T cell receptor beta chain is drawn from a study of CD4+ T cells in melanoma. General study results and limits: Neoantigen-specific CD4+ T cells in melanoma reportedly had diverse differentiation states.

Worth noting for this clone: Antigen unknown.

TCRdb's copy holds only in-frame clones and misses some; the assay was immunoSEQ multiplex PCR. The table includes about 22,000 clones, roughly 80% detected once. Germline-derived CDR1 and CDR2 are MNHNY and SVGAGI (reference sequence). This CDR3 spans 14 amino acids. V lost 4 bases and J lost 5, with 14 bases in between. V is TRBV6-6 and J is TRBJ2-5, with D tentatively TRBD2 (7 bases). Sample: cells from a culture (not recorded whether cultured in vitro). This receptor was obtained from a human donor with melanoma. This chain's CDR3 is CASSLNGGRETQYF. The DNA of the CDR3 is TGTGCCAGCAGTTTAAACGGGGGGCGGGAGACCCAGTACTTC.